What follows are 6 T cell receptor beta chains derived from one specimen sequenced in a study of T-cell reconstitution after alpha-beta-depleted transplantation in children. Unique molecular identifiers were used to barcode this TCRbeta library. TCRdb reanalysed the PCR reads using MiXCR and keeps one entry per CDR3 protein. The table includes almost 250,000 distinct CDR3 sequences, about 23% detected once. The sample in question was PBMCs, obtained before TCRalphabeta/CD19-depleted stem cell transplant. The receptors here all came from a girl aged 2-10 years with Fanconi anemia, due to receive a stem cell transplant.

The chain combines TRBV20-1 with TRBJ2-1, with 7 bases that match TRBD2. The CDR3 consists of 15 residues. J was trimmed by 8 bases and V by 4 bases; bases with no gene match: 14. From germline, CDR1 is DFQATT and CDR2 SNEGSKA (reference sequence). The CDR3 reads CSAKDSRGSSDEQFF. Here the CDR3 DNA reads TGCAGTGCTAAGGACTCGCGCGGGAGTAGTGATGAGCAGTTCTTC.

The sample holds a few counts of this clonotype. The chain links TRBV12-3 or TRBV12-4 to TRBJ2-3, with a possible D match to TRBD1 (5 bases). The CDR3 covers 15 residues. V lost 3 bases to trimming and J lost 2 bases, with 12 bases between them. CDR3 sequence reads: CASSFSPRVTDTQYF. The CDR3 DNA reads as TGTGCCAGCAGTTTCTCCCCCAGGGTCACAGATACGCAGTATTTT.

The chain links TRBV6-2 or TRBV6-3 to TRBJ2-1; a possible D gene is TRBD2 (5 bases). Trimming removed 0 bases from V and 7 bases from J, with 10 bases in between. The CDR3 loop spans 14 amino acids. The germline gives CDR1 MNHEY, CDR2 SVGEGT. CDR3 nucleotide sequence: TGTGCCAGCAGTTACTCGAGAGGGTGGAATGAGCAGTTCTTC. This encodes CASSYSRGWNEQFF.

The chain has TRBV4-2 and TRBJ1-2; D possibly corresponds to TRBD1 (5 bases). CDR3 size: 15 residues. V lost 0 bases and J 4 bases, leaving 12 bases between the germline ends. Germline V gene data show CDR1 as LGHNA and CDR2 as YNFKEQ. Written as DNA, the CDR3 is TGTGCCAGCAGCCAAGATCTTACCGGGGGCTATGGCTACACCTTC. Amino acids: CASSQDLTGGYGYTF.

The chain recombines TRBV6-2 or TRBV6-3 with TRBJ2-7; 7 positions match TRBD2. J was trimmed by 4 bases and V by 0 bases; bases with no gene match: 15. The germline V gene has CDR1 MNHEY and CDR2 SVGEGT. This CDR3 is 18 amino acids long. The CDR3 protein is CASSYSPRGLIRNYEQYF. The CDR3 nucleotides are TGTGCCAGCAGTTACTCCCCGCGGGGACTAATTAGAAATTACGAGCAGTACTTC.

V and J are TRBV5-1 and TRBJ1-4, with D maybe TRBD1 (5 bases). V was clipped by 0 bases and J by 8 bases, with 17 bases between them. The CDR3 has 16 amino acids. Germline V CDR1 and CDR2: SGHRS, YFSETQ. The CDR3 region has the DNA TGCGCCAGCAGCTTGGACGGGGCACAGACACCGGAAAAACTGTTTTTT. This codes for CASSLDGAQTPEKLFF.